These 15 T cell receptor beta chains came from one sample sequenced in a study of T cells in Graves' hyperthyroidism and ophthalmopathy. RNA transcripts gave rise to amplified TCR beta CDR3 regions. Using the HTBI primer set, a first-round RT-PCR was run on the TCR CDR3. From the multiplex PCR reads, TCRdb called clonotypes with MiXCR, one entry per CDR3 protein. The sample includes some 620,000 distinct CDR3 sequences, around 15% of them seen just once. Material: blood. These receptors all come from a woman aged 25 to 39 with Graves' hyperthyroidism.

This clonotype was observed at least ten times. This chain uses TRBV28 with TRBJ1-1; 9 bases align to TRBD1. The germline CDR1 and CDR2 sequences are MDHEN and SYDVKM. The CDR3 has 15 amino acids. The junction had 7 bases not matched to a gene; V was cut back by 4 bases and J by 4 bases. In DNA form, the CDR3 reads TGTGCCAGCAGTTCTGGACAGGGGCGCGTCACTGAAGCTTTCTTT. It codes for CASSSGQGRVTEAFF.

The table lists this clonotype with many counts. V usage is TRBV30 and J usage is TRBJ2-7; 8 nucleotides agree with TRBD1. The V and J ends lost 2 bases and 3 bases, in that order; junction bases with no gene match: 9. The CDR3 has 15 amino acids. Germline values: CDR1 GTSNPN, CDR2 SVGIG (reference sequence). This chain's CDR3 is CAWSKGQEGVYEQYF. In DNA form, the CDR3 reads TGTGCCTGGAGTAAGGGACAGGAAGGGGTCTACGAGCAGTACTTC.

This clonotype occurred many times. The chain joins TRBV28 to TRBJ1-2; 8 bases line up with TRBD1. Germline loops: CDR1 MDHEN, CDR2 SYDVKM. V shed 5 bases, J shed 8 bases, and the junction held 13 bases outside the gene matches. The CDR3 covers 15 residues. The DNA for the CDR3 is TGTGCCAGCAGTCTAAGGACAGGGAGGATGGAGGGCTACACCTTC. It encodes CASSLRTGRMEGYTF.

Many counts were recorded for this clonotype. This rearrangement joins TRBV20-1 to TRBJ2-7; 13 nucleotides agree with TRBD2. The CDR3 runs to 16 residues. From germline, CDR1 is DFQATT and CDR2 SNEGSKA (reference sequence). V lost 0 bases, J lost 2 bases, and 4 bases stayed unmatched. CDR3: CSARDYGLAGAYEQYF. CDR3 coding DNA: TGCAGTGCTAGAGACTACGGACTAGCGGGAGCCTACGAGCAGTACTTC.

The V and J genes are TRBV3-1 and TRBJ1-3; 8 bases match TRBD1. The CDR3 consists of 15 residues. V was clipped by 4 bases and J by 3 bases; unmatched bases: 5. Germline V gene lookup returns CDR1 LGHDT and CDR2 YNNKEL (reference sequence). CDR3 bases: TGTGCCAGCAGCCTCCGCAGGGGGCTTGGAAACACCATATATTTT. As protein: CASSLRRGLGNTIYF.

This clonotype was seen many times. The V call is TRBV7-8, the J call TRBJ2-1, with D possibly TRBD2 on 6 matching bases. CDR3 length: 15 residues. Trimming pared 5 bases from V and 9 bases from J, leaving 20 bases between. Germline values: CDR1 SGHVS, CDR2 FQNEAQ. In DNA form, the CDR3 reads TGTGCCAGCAGCCTGAGGCACGGGACTGTTTTTGAGCAGTTCTTC. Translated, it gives CASSLRHGTVFEQFF. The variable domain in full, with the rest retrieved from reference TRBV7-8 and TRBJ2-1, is GAGVSQSPRYKVAKRGQDVALRCDPISGHVSLFWYQQALGQGPEFLTYFQNEAQLDKSGLPSDRFFAERPEGSVSTLKIQRTQQEDSAVYLCASSLRHGTVFEQFFGPGTRLTVL.

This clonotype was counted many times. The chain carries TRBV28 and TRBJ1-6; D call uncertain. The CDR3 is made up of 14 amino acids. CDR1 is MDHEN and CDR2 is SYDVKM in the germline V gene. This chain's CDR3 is CAAGETPTNSPLHF. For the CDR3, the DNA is TGTGCGGCTGGGGAGACGCCCACAAATTCACCCCTCCACTTT. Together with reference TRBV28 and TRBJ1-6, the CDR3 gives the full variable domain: DVKVTQSSRYLVKRTGEKVFLECVQDMDHENMFWYRQDPGLGLRLIYFSYDVKMKEKGDIPEGYSVSREKKERFSLILESASTNQTSMYLCAAGETPTNSPLHFGNGTRLTVT.

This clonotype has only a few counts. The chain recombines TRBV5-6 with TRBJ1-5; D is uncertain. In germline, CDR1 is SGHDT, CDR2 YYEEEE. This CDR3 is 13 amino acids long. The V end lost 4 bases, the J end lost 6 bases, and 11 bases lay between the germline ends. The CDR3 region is CASSPRVGQPQHF. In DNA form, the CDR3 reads TGTGCCAGCAGCCCACGTGTCGGTCAGCCCCAGCATTTT.

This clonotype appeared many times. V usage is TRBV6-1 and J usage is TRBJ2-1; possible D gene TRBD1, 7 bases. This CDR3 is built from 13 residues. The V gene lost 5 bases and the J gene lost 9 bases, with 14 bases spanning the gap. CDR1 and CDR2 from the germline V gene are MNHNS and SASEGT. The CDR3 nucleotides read TGTGCCAGCAGTAACTCCCAGGGGGGTGAGCAGTTCTTC. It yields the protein CASSNSQGGEQFF.

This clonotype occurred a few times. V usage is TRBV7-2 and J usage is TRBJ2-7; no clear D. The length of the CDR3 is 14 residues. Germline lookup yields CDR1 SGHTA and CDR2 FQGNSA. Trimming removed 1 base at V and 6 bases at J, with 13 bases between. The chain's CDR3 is CASSLETVGFEQYF. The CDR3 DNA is TGTGCCAGCAGCTTAGAAACGGTGGGGTTCGAGCAGTACTTC.

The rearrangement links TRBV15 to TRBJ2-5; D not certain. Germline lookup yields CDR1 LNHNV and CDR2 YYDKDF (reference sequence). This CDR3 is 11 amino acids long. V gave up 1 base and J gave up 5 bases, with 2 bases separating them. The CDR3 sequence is CATSRGETQYF. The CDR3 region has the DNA TGTGCCACCAGCAGAGGCGAGACCCAGTACTTC.

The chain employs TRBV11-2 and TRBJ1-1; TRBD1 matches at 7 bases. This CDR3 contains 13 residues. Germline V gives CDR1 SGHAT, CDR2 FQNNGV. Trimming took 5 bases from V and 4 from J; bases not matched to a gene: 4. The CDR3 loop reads CASSEQGTTEAFF. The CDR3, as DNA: TGTGCCAGCAGCGAACAGGGGACCACTGAAGCTTTCTTT.

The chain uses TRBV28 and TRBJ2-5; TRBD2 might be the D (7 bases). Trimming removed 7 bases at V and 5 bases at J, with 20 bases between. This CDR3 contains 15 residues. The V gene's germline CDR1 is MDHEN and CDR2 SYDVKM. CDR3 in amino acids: CASTLEGGTRETQYF. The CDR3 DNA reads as TGTGCCAGCACCCTCGAGGGGGGGACGAGGGAGACCCAGTACTTC.

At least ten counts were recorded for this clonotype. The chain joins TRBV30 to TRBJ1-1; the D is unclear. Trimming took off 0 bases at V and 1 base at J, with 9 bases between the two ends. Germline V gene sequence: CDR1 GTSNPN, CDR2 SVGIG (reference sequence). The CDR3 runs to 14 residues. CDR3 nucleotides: TGTGCCTGGAGTGTGACCGTCTGGAACACTGAAGCTTTCTTT. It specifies CAWSVTVWNTEAFF.

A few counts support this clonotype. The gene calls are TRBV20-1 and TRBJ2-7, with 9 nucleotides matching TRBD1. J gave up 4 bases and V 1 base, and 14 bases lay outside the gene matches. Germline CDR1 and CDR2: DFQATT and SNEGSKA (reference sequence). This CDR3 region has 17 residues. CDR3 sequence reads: CSARAVSRGQGTYEQYF. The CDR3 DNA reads TGCAGTGCTAGAGCGGTGTCGAGAGGACAGGGGACGTACGAGCAGTACTTC.